The 4 T cell receptor beta chains below were found in one sample sequenced in a study of regulatory T cells in long-lasting Graves disease. Time point of the sample: newly diagnosed GD, antithyroid drugs for less than 3 months. With RNA extracted from PBMCs as input, the TCR library was made. To make TCR beta libraries, researchers used iRepertoire HTBI primers and Arm-PCR of CDR3 regions. TCRdb fed the multiplex PCR reads into MiXCR, producing one record per CDR3 protein. The sample lists hundreds of thousands of distinct CDR3 sequences, about 13% occurring once. This sample was shared with a second study, whose subject was T cells in Graves' hyperthyroidism and ophthalmopathy.

Source: peripheral blood mononuclear cells (PBMCs), taken at new diagnosis, from a patient treated with antithyroid drugs. The source of these receptors is a man aged 30-40 years with Graves disease.

Ten or more counts support this clonotype. V and J are TRBV20-1 and TRBJ2-7; D is tentatively TRBD1 or TRBD2 (5 bases each). The CDR3 is made up of 20 amino acids. Germline loops: CDR1 DFQATT, CDR2 SNEGSKA (reference sequence). V was pared by 5 bases and J by 3 bases, with 35 bases between. The CDR3 loop reads CSALPLQTAAPRGEFYEQYF. In DNA, the CDR3 is TGCAGTGCTTTGCCCCTACAGACAGCGGCGCCCAGAGGGGAGTTCTACGAGCAGTACTTC.

There are many counts of this clonotype. The J gene is TRBJ2-3, the V gene TRBV20-1; 15 positions match TRBD2. The germline gives CDR1 DFQATT, CDR2 SNEGSKA (reference sequence). The CDR3 is 18 amino acids. Unmatched junction bases numbered 9, after V lost 3 bases and J lost 2 bases. The CDR3 spells CSASGLAGGMRATDTQYF. CDR3 DNA sequence: TGCAGTGCTAGTGGACTAGCGGGAGGGATGAGGGCCACAGATACGCAGTATTTT.

As regards this clonotype: Given a far larger clone just one base away, this is likely a sequencing read error. As the CDR3 is not closed by the conserved phenylalanine or tryptophan, this likely results from a read error. The rearrangement uses TRBV6-1 and TRBJ2-5; no firm D call. CDR1 MNHNS and CDR2 SASEGT come from the germline V gene. The CDR3 has 12 residues. Trimming pared 3 bases from V and 3 bases from J, leaving 5 bases between. The CDR3 sequence: CASSDWEETQYL. CDR3 DNA sequence: TGTGCCAGCAGTGATTGGGAAGAGACCCAGTACCTC.

This clonotype was counted at least ten times. The rearrangement links TRBV13 to TRBJ2-1; D is uncertain. Germline CDR1 and CDR2: PRHDT and FYEKMQ (reference sequence). The V gene lost 1 base and the J gene lost 9 bases, with 10 bases spanning the gap. This CDR3 has 13 amino acids. DNA for the CDR3: TGTGCCAGCAGCTTAGAGCCCGCAACTGAGCAGTTCTTC. Protein product: CASSLEPATEQFF.